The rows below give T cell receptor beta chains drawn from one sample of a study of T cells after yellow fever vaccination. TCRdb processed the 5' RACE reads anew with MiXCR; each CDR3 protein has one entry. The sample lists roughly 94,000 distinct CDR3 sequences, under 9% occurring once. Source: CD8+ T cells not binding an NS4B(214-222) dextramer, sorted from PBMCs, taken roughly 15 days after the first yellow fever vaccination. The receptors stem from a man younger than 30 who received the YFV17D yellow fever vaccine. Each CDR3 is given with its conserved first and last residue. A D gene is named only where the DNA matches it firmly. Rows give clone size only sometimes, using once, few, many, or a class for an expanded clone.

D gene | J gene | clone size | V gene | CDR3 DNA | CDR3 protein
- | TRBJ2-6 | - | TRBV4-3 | TGCGCCAGCAGCCAAGATAGGCGAGTCGCCAACGTCCTGACTTTC | CASSQDRRVANVLTF
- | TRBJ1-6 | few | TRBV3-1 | TGTGCCAGCAGCCAAGGGAGATATAATTCACCCCTCCACTTT | CASSQGRYNSPLHF
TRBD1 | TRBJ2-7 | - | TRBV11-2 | TGTGCCAGCAGCTATTTTACAGGGGCCCTCTACGAGCAGTACTTC | CASSYFTGALYEQYF
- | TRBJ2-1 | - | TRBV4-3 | TGCGCCAGCAGCCAAGGTCGGGGGACCTACAATGAGCAGTTCTTC | CASSQGRGTYNEQFF
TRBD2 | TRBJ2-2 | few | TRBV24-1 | TGTGCCACCAGTGATCCTGGACTAGCGGGGAACACCGGGGAGCTGTTTTTT | CATSDPGLAGNTGELFF
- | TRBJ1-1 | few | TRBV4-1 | TGCGCCAGCAGCCGAGCGGGCATGAACACTGAAGCTTTCTTT | CASSRAGMNTEAFF
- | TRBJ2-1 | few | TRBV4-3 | TGCGCCAGCAGCCAAACGAGACTGTACAATGAGCAGTTCTTC | CASSQTRLYNEQFF
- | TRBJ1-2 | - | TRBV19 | TGTGCCAGTAGTATCCTGGCATCAGATGGCTACACCTTC | CASSILASDGYTF
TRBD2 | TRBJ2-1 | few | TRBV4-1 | TGCGCCAGCAGCCAGGGACTAGCGTCTGAGCAGTTCTTC | CASSQGLASEQFF
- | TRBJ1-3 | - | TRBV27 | TGTGCCAGCAGTTCCCCCTCTGGAAACACCATATATTTT | CASSSPSGNTIYF
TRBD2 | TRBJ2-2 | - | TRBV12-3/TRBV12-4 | TGTGCCAGCGCCGAGCGGGGGGGCGTCGCCGGGGAGCTGTTTTTT | CASAERGGVAGELFF
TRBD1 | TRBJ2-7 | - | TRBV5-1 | TGCGCCAGCAGCCCCTTACCGGGACAGCTAAGGAACGAGCAGTACTTC | CASSPLPGQLRNEQYF
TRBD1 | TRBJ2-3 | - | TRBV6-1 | TGTGCCAGACAGGGGGACGGGTGGCTGACAGATACGCAGTATTTT | CARQGDGWLTDTQYF
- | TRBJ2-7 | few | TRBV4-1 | TGCGCCAGCAGTCCGCGCGGTGCCTACGAGCAGTACTTC | CASSPRGAYEQYF
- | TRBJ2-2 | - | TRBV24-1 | TGTGCCACCAGTGTAACAGACAGGTGGAACACCGGGGAGCTGTTTTTT | CATSVTDRWNTGELFF
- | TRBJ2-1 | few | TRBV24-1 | TGTGCCACCAGTATAGGGAATGAGCAGTTCTTC | CATSIGNEQFF
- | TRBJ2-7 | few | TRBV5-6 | TGTGCCAGCAGCCCGGGCCCGCAATCCTACGAGCAGTACTTC | CASSPGPQSYEQYF
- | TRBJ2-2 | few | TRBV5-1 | TGCGCCAGCAGCTTGCGGGGGCACGGGGAGCTGTTTTTT | CASSLRGHGELFF
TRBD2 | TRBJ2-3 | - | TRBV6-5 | TGTGCCAGCAGTCGGACTAGCGGGGGCCTTAACCTCAATACGCAGTATTTT | CASSRTSGGLNLNTQYF
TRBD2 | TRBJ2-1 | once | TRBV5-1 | TGCGCCAGCAGCTTCCGCAGCGGGAGACCCAGATCCTACAATGAGCAGTTCTTC | CASSFRSGRPRSYNEQFF
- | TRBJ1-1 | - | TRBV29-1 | TGCAGCGTTGAAGACTTGACGCGATTACTGAACACTGAAGCTTTCTTT | CSVEDLTRLLNTEAFF
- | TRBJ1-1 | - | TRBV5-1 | TGCGCCAGCAGAGCTCCTATGGGGAACAATGAAGCTTTCTTT | CASRAPMGNNEAFF
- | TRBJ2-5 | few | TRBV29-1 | TGCAGCGTTGAAGACTCAGGGTGGGGCCCGGAGACCCAGTACTTC | CSVEDSGWGPETQYF
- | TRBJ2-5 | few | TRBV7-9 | TGTGCCAGCAGCCACTCGGGGCAAATACTCCAAGAGACCCAGTACTTC | CASSHSGQILQETQYF
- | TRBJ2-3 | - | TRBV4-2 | TGTGCCAGCAGCCAAGAGGACTACACAGATACGCAGTATTTT | CASSQEDYTDTQYF
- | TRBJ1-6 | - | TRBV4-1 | TGCGCCAGCAGCCAGGCCGTCGGACGGGATAATTCACCCCTCCACTTT | CASSQAVGRDNSPLHF
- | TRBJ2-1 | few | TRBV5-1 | TGCGCCAGCAGCTTGTGGTCCGCTTGGAAGAATGAGCAGTTCTTC | CASSLWSAWKNEQFF
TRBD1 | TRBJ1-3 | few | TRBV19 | TGTGCCAGTAGTCCCTCGGCCGGGACAGTCGTCCTTCTGTCTGGAAACACCATATATTTT | CASSPSAGTVVLLSGNTIYF
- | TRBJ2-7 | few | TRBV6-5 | TGTGCCAGCAGTTACGGAGGGGGGATGGACGAGCAGTACTTC | CASSYGGGMDEQYF
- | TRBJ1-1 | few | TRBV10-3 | TGTGCCATCAGGACGATGAACACTGAAGCTTTCTTT | CAIRTMNTEAFF
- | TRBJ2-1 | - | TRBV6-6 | TGTGCCAGCAGTTTCGCGGATGAGCAGTTCTTC | CASSFADEQFF
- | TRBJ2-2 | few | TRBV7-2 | TGTGCCAGCAGCCCCCACCCAACCGGGGAGCTGTTTTTT | CASSPHPTGELFF
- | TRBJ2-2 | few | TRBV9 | TGTGCCAGCAGCGTAGGACTCTCCGGAAACGGGGAGCTGTTTTTT | CASSVGLSGNGELFF
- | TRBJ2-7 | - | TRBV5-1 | TGCGCCAGCAGTATGGGATACGGCAGTTTAGCCTACGAGCAGTACTTC | CASSMGYGSLAYEQYF
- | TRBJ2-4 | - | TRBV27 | TGTGCCAGCAGTTTAGTTGAGGGGTCGAAAAACATTCAGTACTTC | CASSLVEGSKNIQYF
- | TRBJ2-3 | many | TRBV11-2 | TGTGCCAGCAGCTTAGATGTTGCAGGGACACGCACAGATACGCAGTATTTT | CASSLDVAGTRTDTQYF
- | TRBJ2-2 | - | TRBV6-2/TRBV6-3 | TGTGCCAGCAGCTCTCTTCCGGGGGCGAACACCGGGGAGCTGTTTTTT | CASSSLPGANTGELFF
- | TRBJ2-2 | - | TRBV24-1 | TGTGCCACCAGTGATGAAAGTAGCAGTGGCACCGGGGAGCTGTTTTTT | CATSDESSSGTGELFF
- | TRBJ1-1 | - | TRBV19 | TGTGCCAGTAGCAACACTGAAGCTTTCTTT | CASSNTEAFF
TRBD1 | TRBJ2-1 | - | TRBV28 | TGTGCCAGCAGTCCGGGGACAGGGGGGGCCCAGCAGTTCTTC | CASSPGTGGAQQFF
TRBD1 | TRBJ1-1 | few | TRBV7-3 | TGTGCCAGCAGCCCGGGACAGGGGATCCCTGAAGCTTTCTTT | CASSPGQGIPEAFF
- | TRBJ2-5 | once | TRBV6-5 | TGTGCCAGCAGTTACCCGAGGGGGGGGCAAGAGACCCAGTACTTC | CASSYPRGGQETQYF
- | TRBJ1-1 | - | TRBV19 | TGTGCCAGTAGTATAGCCGGGGGTGGGACTGAAGCTTTCTTT | CASSIAGGGTEAFF
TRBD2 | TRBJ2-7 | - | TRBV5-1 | TGCGCCAGCAGCGGAACTAGCGGGGGGGCCTACGAGCAGTACTTC | CASSGTSGGAYEQYF
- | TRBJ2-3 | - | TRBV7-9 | TGTGCCAGCAGCTCAGGGGCGAGCACAGATACGCAGTATTTT | CASSSGASTDTQYF
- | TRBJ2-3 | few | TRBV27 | TGTGCCAGCAGTCTAGCAGCGGGAGATACGCAGTATTTT | CASSLAAGDTQYF
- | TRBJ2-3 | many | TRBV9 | TGTGCCAGCAGCGTAGCGGATACGCAGTATTTT | CASSVADTQYF
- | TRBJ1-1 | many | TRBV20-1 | TGCAGTGCTCCTCGGGGGGGCGGATGGACTGAAGCTTTCTTT | CSAPRGGGWTEAFF